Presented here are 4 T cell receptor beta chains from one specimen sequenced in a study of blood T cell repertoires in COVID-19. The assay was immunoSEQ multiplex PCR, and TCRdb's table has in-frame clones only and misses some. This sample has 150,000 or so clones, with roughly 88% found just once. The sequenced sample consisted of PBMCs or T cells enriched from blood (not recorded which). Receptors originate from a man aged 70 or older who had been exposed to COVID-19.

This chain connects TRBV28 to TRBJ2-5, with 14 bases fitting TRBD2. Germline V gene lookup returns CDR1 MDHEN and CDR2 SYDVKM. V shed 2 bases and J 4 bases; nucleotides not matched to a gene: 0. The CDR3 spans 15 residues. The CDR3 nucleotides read TGTGCCAGCAGTTTAGGGACTAGCGGGAGAGAGACCCAGTACTTC. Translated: CASSLGTSGRETQYF.

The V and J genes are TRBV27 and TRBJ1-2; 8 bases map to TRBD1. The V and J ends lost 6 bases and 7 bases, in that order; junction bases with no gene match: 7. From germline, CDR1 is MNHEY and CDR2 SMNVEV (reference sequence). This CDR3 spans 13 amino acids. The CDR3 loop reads CASSLLGQGGYTF. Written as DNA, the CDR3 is TGTGCCAGCAGCCTATTAGGACAGGGTGGCTACACCTTC.

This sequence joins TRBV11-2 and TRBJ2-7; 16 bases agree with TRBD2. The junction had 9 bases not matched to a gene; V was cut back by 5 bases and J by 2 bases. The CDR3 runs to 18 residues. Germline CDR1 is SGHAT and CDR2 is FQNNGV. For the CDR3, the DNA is TGTGCCAGCAGCCCGCCGGGACTAGCGGGAGGGGGGGCCTACGAGCAGTACTTC. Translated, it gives CASSPPGLAGGGAYEQYF.

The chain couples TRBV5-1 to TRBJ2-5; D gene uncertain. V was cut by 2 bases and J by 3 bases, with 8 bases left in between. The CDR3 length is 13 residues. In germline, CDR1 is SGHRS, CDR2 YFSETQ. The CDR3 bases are TGCGCCAGCAGCTTTGGCGGAGAAGAGACCCAGTACTTC. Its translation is CASSFGGEETQYF.